The 9 T cell receptor beta chains below were found in one sample sequenced in a study of chemoradiotherapy in HPV16-positive cancers. Sequencing was performed with immunoSEQ multiplex PCR; in TCRdb, only in-frame clones are kept and a portion is missing. The sample has 17,000 or so clones; about two thirds are singletons. The sequencing here drew on tumor tissue, taken from a patient who underwent chemoradiotherapy. These receptors all stem from a human donor with HPV-associated anogenital cancer.

Of note for this clone: The sample contains more than one DNA sequence encoding this CDR3. This sequence joins TRBV29-1 and TRBJ1-1, with a tentative D call TRBD1 (5 bases). This CDR3 has 10 amino acids. Germline CDR1 reads SQVTM; CDR2 reads ANQGSEA. V shed 7 bases and J shed 5 bases, with 8 bases lying between them. The CDR3 DNA follows: TGCAGCGGGGGGAGGACTGAAGCTTTCTTT. Translation: CSGGRTEAFF.

The J gene is TRBJ1-5, the V gene TRBV5-6, with D possibly TRBD1 on 5 matching bases. The CDR3 covers 15 residues. Germline loops: CDR1 SGHDT, CDR2 YYEEEE. The V gene lost 0 bases and the J gene lost 4 bases, with 11 bases spanning the gap. The CDR3 spells CASSLAQGRNQPQHF. CDR3 DNA sequence: TGTGCCAGCAGCTTGGCGCAGGGTAGGAATCAGCCCCAGCATTTT.

The V call is TRBV7-9, the J call TRBJ2-2; D is unclear. V was cut by 6 bases and J by 0 bases, with 8 bases left in between. The CDR3 consists of 14 residues. Germline values: CDR1 SEHNR, CDR2 FQNEAQ (reference sequence). CDR3 nucleotide sequence: TGTGCCAGCAGACTATTCTCGAACACCGGGGAGCTGTTTTTT. It specifies CASRLFSNTGELFF.

The chain links TRBV5-1 to TRBJ2-5; the match to TRBD2 covers 8 bases. CDR3 length: 16 residues. The germline CDR1 and CDR2 sequences are SGHRS and YFSETQ. The J segment lost 0 bases and the V segment lost 4 bases, leaving 8 bases of the junction unmatched. Here the CDR3 reads CASSPGRGDNQETQYF. DNA for the CDR3: TGCGCCAGCAGCCCCGGGCGGGGGGATAACCAAGAGACCCAGTACTTC. Filled out from reference TRBV5-1 and TRBJ2-5, the complete variable domain reads KAGVTQTPRYLIKTRGQQVTLSCSPISGHRSVSWYQQTPGQGLQFLFEYFSETQRNKGNFPGRFSGRQFSNSRSEMNVSTLELGDSALYLCASSPGRGDNQETQYFGPGTRLLVL.

The chain combines TRBV4-2 with TRBJ2-3, with 10 bases matching TRBD2. Germline V gives CDR1 LGHNA, CDR2 YNFKEQ. V lost 1 base and J lost 2; bases outside the gene matches: 3. The CDR3 has 16 amino acids. In DNA form, the CDR3 reads TGTGCCAGCAGCCAAGGGCTAGCGGGGGACACAGATACGCAGTATTTT. Translated, it gives CASSQGLAGDTDTQYF.

This chain links TRBV18 with TRBJ2-3, with D hard to call. The CDR3 sequence is 16 residues long. Trimming shortened V by 2 bases and J by 2 bases, and 14 bases separated the two germline ends. Germline CDR1 KGHSH, CDR2 LQKENI. The CDR3 spells CASSPSAGTYTDTQYF. CDR3 DNA: TGTGCCAGCTCACCATCGGCTGGCACCTACACAGATACGCAGTATTTT.

The V call is TRBV9, the J call TRBJ1-6; the match to TRBD1 covers 7 bases. Germline V gives CDR1 SGDLS, CDR2 YYNGEE. The CDR3 contains 17 residues. V was clipped by 3 bases and J by 12 bases; unmatched bases: 18. Here the CDR3 reads CASSDPPGQSFRRPLHF. Here the CDR3 DNA reads TGTGCCAGCAGCGACCCCCCGGGACAGAGCTTTCGAAGACCCCTCCACTTT.

The J gene is TRBJ1-4, the V gene TRBV7-9; D is possibly TRBD1 (6 bases). Trimming cost V 0 bases and J 8 bases, with 13 bases left between them. Germline V gene sequence: CDR1 SEHNR, CDR2 FQNEAQ (reference sequence). This CDR3 is built from 15 residues. CDR3 nucleotide sequence: TGTGCCAGCAGCTTAGCTGGCAGGGGCTTGGAAAAACTGTTTTTT. Its translation is CASSLAGRGLEKLFF.

In its sample, this clone ranks as large (0.1 to 1%). This sequence joins TRBV6-5 and TRBJ1-2, with 7 bases matching TRBD1. The CDR3 length is 13 residues. J gave up 5 bases and V 5 bases, and 5 bases lay outside the gene matches. Germline loops: CDR1 MNHEY, CDR2 SVGAGI. The DNA for the CDR3 is TGTGCCAGCAGTGAGGACAGGTTATATGGCTACACCTTC. As protein: CASSEDRLYGYTF.